The subject of this entry is one T cell receptor beta chain. The target of this receptor is not known. No base quality values were provided; no much bigger clone lies one nucleotide off. The data were obtained in a study of blood T cell repertoires in COVID-19 (dated by TCRdb to 2020 to 2021). Background for the entire study: Samples from collaborators originated in the United States, Italy and Spain and spanned both the acute and convalescent phases of COVID-19. The prospective study material was composed of cDNA or gDNA derived from T cells, B-cell-depleted T cells, or PBMCs. The dataset comprised deeply sampled blood TCRbeta repertoires from subjects exposed to, actively infected with, or recovered from COVID-19. The repertoires were made available in a free public database intended to serve as a resource for research on the immune response to SARS-CoV-2. Samples were obtained from the ongoing ImmuneRACE study (first 160 participants) and from over 1,000 subjects provided by 6 global collaborators. A de-identified subject ID, COVID-19 status, age in years and sex were almost always included in the sample metadata. Where HLA class I and class II types were available, the types were taken from metadata supplied by the sample provider, not from assay-based typing. Results and caveats for the whole study, not just this receptor: Clinical and demographic metadata were provided uncurated, with the amount varying by source and participant.

TCRbeta CDR3 regions were amplified from genomic DNA by means of the immunoSEQ Assay, a bias-controlled multiplex PCR. As for the original processing: The number of nucleated cells in each sample was estimated by amplification of reference gene primers within the assay. Sequence reads were collapsed and filtered to measure the absolute abundance of every unique TCRbeta CDR3 rearrangement. Productive Simpson clonality was computed per sample as the square root of Simpson's diversity index over productive rearrangements. TCRdb's version of the immuneACCESS table is confined to in-frame rearrangements and falls short of the full clone set. An unresolved V gene accounts for under half of the shortfall where checked; the remainder is of unknown origin. V and J calls and clone size are as listed in that table; D and trimming were resolved from the DNA. This sample lists around 140,000 clones; around 87% were detected once. The ten largest clones represent over 9% of the sample.

In the prospective study, participants were 18 to 89 years old, resided in fewer than 25 geographic areas of the United States, and were enrolled through a virtual design. Cohort assignment in the prospective study relied on participant-reported clinical history from a screening survey and a study questionnaire. Recovered participants in ImmuneRACE Cohort 3 were defined as having two consecutive negative NP/OP PCR tests, clearance from a healthcare professional, or resolution of symptoms. Each participant in the prospective study had whole blood, serum and a nasopharyngeal or oropharyngeal swab collected by mobile phlebotomists. Prospective study participants could optionally give additional blood draws and questionnaires over an approximately two-month period. Before DNA extraction, blood samples from the prospective study were shipped at room temperature or frozen. CDR1 and CDR2 are read off the germline V gene (reference sequence) as SGHNT and YYREEE. The CDR3 runs 18 residues from the cysteine to the phenylalanine. The only DNA kept is the CDR3, 54 bases in frame from the first base. Cut back by 4 bases and 0 bases, the V and J ends lie 19 bases apart.

Source material: PBMCs or T cells enriched from blood (not recorded which). The chain links TRBV5-4 with TRBJ2-2; matching of 6 bases hints at TRBD2 as the D gene. This receptor was obtained from a man between 60 and 75 years old who had recovered from COVID-19. The CDR3 amino acid sequence is: CASSPTPGLRTNTGELFF. The sequenced DNA is TGTGCCAGCAGCCCCACCCCGGGACTCAGAACGAACACCGGGGAGCTGTTTTTT.